A single sample gave rise to the 17 T cell receptor beta chains below, sequenced in a study of T cells in Graves' hyperthyroidism and ophthalmopathy. TCR beta CDR3 regions were amplified from RNA transcripts. RT-PCR in the first round (using the HTBI primer set) targeted the TCR CDR3. TCRdb independently ran MiXCR on the multiplex PCR reads; one entry per CDR3 protein. Here the sample spans approximately 530,000 distinct CDR3 sequences, approximately 20% being singletons. The sequenced sample was blood. Source of these receptors: a man aged 40-49 years with Graves' ophthalmopathy.

This clonotype was counted between two and nine times. V usage is TRBV19 and J usage is TRBJ1-1, with D unresolved. V lost 3 bases and J lost 3, with 5 bases in between. CDR1 and CDR2 (germline): LNHDA, SQIVND (reference sequence). This CDR3 is built from 12 residues. CDR3 sequence reads: CASSMRDTEAFF. The CDR3 bases are TGTGCCAGTAGTATGAGAGACACTGAAGCTTTCTTT.

In the case of this clonotype: A clone one base away is much larger, so this may be a read error. This chain joins TRBV6-5 and TRBJ2-3, with D unclear. Germline V lookup: CDR1 MNHEY, CDR2 SVGAGI. The CDR3 spans 14 residues. The CDR3 spells CASSYGWSTDTQCF. The CDR3 DNA reads TGTGCCAGCAGTTACGGCTGGAGCACAGATACGCAGTGTTTT.

A few counts support this clonotype. V is TRBV6-5 and J is TRBJ1-4, with a possible D match to TRBD1 (6 bases). The germline gives CDR1 MNHEY, CDR2 SVGAGI. CDR3 length equals 15 residues. V lost 2 bases and J lost 0, with 7 bases in between. This CDR3 is CASSYRQATNEKLFF. The CDR3 DNA sequence: TGTGCCAGCAGTTACCGACAGGCAACTAATGAAAAACTGTTTTTT.

The chain links TRBV5-4 to TRBJ2-1; D possibly corresponds to TRBD2 (5 bases). CDR1 is SGHNT and CDR2 is YYREEE in the germline V gene (reference sequence). This CDR3 comprises 13 residues. Trimming pared 0 bases from V and 7 bases from J, leaving 8 bases between. This CDR3 is CASSLDWENEQFF. The CDR3 bases are TGTGCCAGCAGCTTGGACTGGGAGAATGAGCAGTTCTTC.

The chain has TRBV28 and TRBJ1-3, with no clear D. The CDR3 has 15 residues. V was shortened by 4 bases and J by 3 bases, with 13 bases between the two germline ends. In germline, CDR1 is MDHEN, CDR2 SYDVKM. The CDR3 spells CASSSVRYDGNTIYF. The CDR3 region has the DNA TGTGCCAGCAGTTCCGTTAGGTATGATGGAAACACCATATATTTT.

The chain couples TRBV2 to TRBJ2-3, with unresolved D. The CDR3 extends over 12 amino acids. Germline-derived CDR1 and CDR2 are SNHLY and FYNNEI. The germline V and J ends were trimmed by 10 bases and 0 bases, with 8 bases remaining between them. As DNA, the CDR3 is TGTGCCATCACGACTAGCACAGATACGCAGTATTTT. Amino acid sequence: CAITTSTDTQYF.

V gene TRBV6-1 combines with J gene TRBJ2-1; TRBD2 aligns across 16 bases. Unmatched junction bases numbered 6, after V lost 4 bases and J lost 12 bases. There are 15 residues in the CDR3. Germline V lookup: CDR1 MNHNS, CDR2 SASEGT. CDR3 bases: TGTGCCAGCAGTGCCGGGACTAGCGGGAGGGGGGGGCAGTTCTTC. It codes for CASSAGTSGRGGQFF.

This clonotype appeared many times. The chain couples TRBV20-1 to TRBJ2-1, with D tentatively TRBD2 (6 bases). Trimming pared 2 bases from V and 9 bases from J, leaving 14 bases between. Germline assignment: CDR1 DFQATT and CDR2 SNEGSKA (reference sequence). This CDR3 is built from 13 residues. For the CDR3, the DNA is TGCAGTGCTAGACCTACGGGAGAGGCTGAGCAGTTCTTC. Protein: CSARPTGEAEQFF.

This clonotype was detected ten times or more. This chain links TRBV7-3 with TRBJ2-3; 8 nucleotides align to TRBD1. The CDR3 runs 15 residues. V dropped 4 bases and J dropped 4; count of bases not matched to a gene: 7. CDR1 SGHTA and CDR2 FQGTGA come from the germline V gene. The CDR3, as DNA: TGTGCCAGCAGCTCGCCTTGGACAGGGTCAGATACGCAGTATTTT. Amino acids: CASSSPWTGSDTQYF.

V is TRBV11-2 and J is TRBJ2-1, with TRBD2 matching over 15 bases. The CDR3 has 19 residues. Germline assignment: CDR1 SGHAT and CDR2 FQNNGV. The ends lost 8 bases at V and 9 bases at J; junction bases unmatched: 20. The CDR3 nucleotides read TGTGCCAGCGGATACCCCCCTACCGGGACTAGCGGGAGGACGGGTGAGCAGTTCTTC. Encoded protein: CASGYPPTGTSGRTGEQFF.

The chain links TRBV29-1 to TRBJ2-3; 7 bases map to TRBD2. The CDR3 sequence is 13 residues long. Germline V gives CDR1 SQVTM, CDR2 ANQGSEA. Trimming removed 4 bases from V and 5 bases from J; junction bases left unmatched: 6. CDR3 region: CSVGAGDLDTQYF. Written as DNA, the CDR3 is TGCAGCGTTGGGGCGGGAGATCTAGATACGCAGTATTTT.

This clonotype has a handful of counts. V usage is TRBV7-9 and J usage is TRBJ2-7; the D is unclear. The V and J ends lost 3 bases and 3 bases respectively, with 6 bases between them. Germline CDR1 SEHNR, CDR2 FQNEAQ (reference sequence). The CDR3 sequence is 12 residues long. CDR3 amino acids: CASSFTNYEQYF. In DNA form, the CDR3 reads TGTGCCAGCAGCTTCACTAACTACGAGCAGTACTTC.

J is TRBJ2-1 and V is TRBV7-6; possibly TRBD2 for D (7 bases). Trimming stripped 2 bases from V and 0 bases from J, with 17 bases between. The CDR3 is 18 amino acids. Germline assignment: CDR1 SGHVS and CDR2 FNYEAQ. This CDR3 is CASSLFAGAASSYNEQFF. In DNA, the CDR3 is TGTGCCAGCAGCTTATTTGCGGGGGCCGCGAGCTCCTACAATGAGCAGTTCTTC. Based on the CDR3 plus reference TRBV7-6 and TRBJ2-1, the full variable domain is GAGVSQSPRYKVTKRGQDVALRCDPISGHVSLYWYRQALGQGPEFLTYFNYEAQQDKSGLPNDRFSAERPEGSISTLTIQRTEQRDSAMYRCASSLFAGAASSYNEQFFGPGTRLTVL.

This clonotype was seen repeatedly, ten times or more. The genes are TRBV5-1 and TRBJ2-3; D perhaps matches TRBD2 (6 bases). The V gene's germline CDR1 is SGHRS and CDR2 YFSETQ. This CDR3 has 14 amino acids. The V and J ends lost 7 bases and 1 base respectively, with 13 bases between them. The CDR3 coding sequence is TGCGCCAGCCAGGATGGCGGGGGCACAGATACGCAGTATTTT. This codes for CASQDGGGTDTQYF.

This clonotype was seen a few times. This chain joins TRBV7-6 and TRBJ2-7; TRBD2 agrees at 9 bases. The CDR3 extends over 15 amino acids. With 2 bases clipped from V and 2 bases from J, the junction kept 4 bases outside the gene matches. In germline, CDR1 is SGHVS, CDR2 FNYEAQ. CDR3 residues: CASSLSAGGPYEQYF. DNA for the CDR3: TGTGCCAGCAGCTTATCTGCGGGGGGGCCCTACGAGCAGTACTTC.

This clonotype was counted many times. The chain couples TRBV14 to TRBJ2-7; 8 bases map to TRBD1. This CDR3 is built from 15 residues. The germline V gene encodes CDR1 SGHDN and CDR2 FVKESK. V lost 3 bases to trimming and J lost 3 bases; unmatched junction nucleotides: 7. DNA of the CDR3: TGTGCCAGCAGCCAGAGGGCAGGGGGCTTCTACGAGCAGTACTTC. Translation gives CASSQRAGGFYEQYF. Using reference TRBV14 and TRBJ2-7 for the parts outside the CDR3, the full variable domain is EAGVTQFPSHSVIEKGQTVTLRCDPISGHDNLYWYRRVMGKEIKFLLHFVKESKQDESGMPNNRFLAERTGGTYSTLKVQPAELEDSGVYFCASSQRAGGFYEQYFGPGTRLTVT.

Written as DNA, the CDR3 is TGTGCCAGCCAGACGGGTCTGGCTAGCACAGATACGCAGTATTTT. Translated: CASQTGLASTDTQYF. This chain joins TRBV27 and TRBJ2-3, with no clear D. The CDR3 totals 15 residues. Germline CDR1 and CDR2: MNHEY and SMNVEV (reference sequence). The germline V and J ends were trimmed by 8 bases and 0 bases, with 15 bases remaining between them.